What follows are 19 T cell receptor beta chains derived from one specimen sequenced in a study of blood T cell repertoires in COVID-19. Measured with immunoSEQ multiplex PCR; TCRdb has only the in-frame clones, and not every one. Of tens of thousands of clones in the sample, about 87% were seen once. Sequencing was performed on peripheral blood. These TCRs come from an elderly man with acute or convalescent COVID-19.

The rearrangement joins TRBV6-5 to TRBJ2-7; 11 nucleotides line up with TRBD1. This CDR3 is 14 amino acids long. Germline lookup yields CDR1 MNHEY and CDR2 SVGAGI. With 2 bases clipped from V and 6 bases from J, the junction kept 3 bases outside the gene matches. The CDR3 reads CASSYGQGALEQYF. CDR3 coding DNA: TGTGCCAGCAGTTACGGACAGGGGGCCCTCGAGCAGTACTTC.

The rearrangement uses TRBV7-8 and TRBJ2-7, with D possibly being TRBD1 (6 bases). V was clipped by 5 bases and J by 3 bases, with 20 bases between them. This CDR3 has 16 amino acids. Looked up from germline, CDR1 is SGHVS and CDR2 is FQNEAQ. The CDR3 loop reads CASSREGFRGNYEQYF. CDR3 bases: TGTGCCAGCAGCCGAGAGGGGTTCAGGGGCAACTACGAGCAGTACTTC.

This clone was counted between two and nine times. The V and J genes are TRBV14 and TRBJ2-1, with 9 bases identical to TRBD1. The CDR3 is 17 residues long. V lost 4 bases, J lost 5 bases, and 12 bases stayed unmatched. In germline, CDR1 is SGHDN, CDR2 FVKESK. CDR3 loop: CASSPRLGQGRHNEQFF. CDR3 in DNA: TGTGCCAGCAGCCCTAGATTGGGACAGGGTCGGCACAATGAGCAGTTCTTC.

This sequence joins TRBV6-5 and TRBJ1-4, with 7 bases that match TRBD1. The J segment lost 5 bases and the V segment lost 9 bases, leaving 6 bases of the junction unmatched. This CDR3 spans 13 amino acids. CDR1 is MNHEY and CDR2 is SVGAGI in the germline V gene. CDR3 sequence (DNA): TGTGCCAGTTCGGACAGGAGGAATGAAAAACTGTTTTTT. Translation gives CASSDRRNEKLFF.

The chain carries TRBV11-3 and TRBJ1-2; maybe TRBD1 (5 bases). Germline V gene data show CDR1 as SGHNT and CDR2 as YENEEA. CDR3 length: 20 amino acids. Trimming took 0 bases from V and 0 from J, leaving 23 bases between them. This chain's CDR3 is CASSLDRGETGSGANYGYTF. The CDR3 DNA reads as TGTGCCAGCAGCTTAGATCGGGGGGAGACGGGATCGGGAGCTAACTATGGCTACACCTTC.

The chain links TRBV2 to TRBJ2-7, with 11 nucleotides matching TRBD2. From germline, CDR1 is SNHLY and CDR2 FYNNEI. The CDR3 sequence is 15 residues long. The ends lost 6 bases at V and 3 bases at J; junction bases unmatched: 7. CDR3 nucleotide sequence: TGTGCCAGCAGGTTTAGCGGGGGGGATGTCTACGAGCAGTACTTC. This translates into CASRFSGGDVYEQYF.

The chain recombines TRBV5-1 with TRBJ2-3, with D perhaps matching TRBD2 (7 bases). Between the trimmed V and J ends, which lost 5 bases and 6 bases, there was a span of 13 bases. Germline CDR1 and CDR2: SGHRS and YFSETQ. This CDR3 comprises 13 residues. Here the CDR3 reads CASSRGAGDTQYF. The CDR3, as DNA: TGCGCCAGCAGTCGGGGGGCCGGCGATACGCAGTATTTT.

The V and J genes are TRBV27 and TRBJ1-5, with TRBD1 matching 7 bases. The CDR3 length is 17 residues. V shed 0 bases and J 10 bases; nucleotides not matched to a gene: 15. CDR1 is MNHEY and CDR2 is SMNVEV in the germline V gene (reference sequence). CDR3 nucleotides: TGTGCCAGCAGTTTATCGTACGGGACAGCCCCTCGGGATCCCCAGCATTTT. Amino acid sequence: CASSLSYGTAPRDPQHF.

V usage is TRBV19 and J usage is TRBJ2-7, with 8 bases matching TRBD1. The germline CDR1 and CDR2 sequences are LNHDA and SQIVND (reference sequence). Trimming removed 1 base from V and 5 bases from J; junction bases left unmatched: 4. The CDR3 is 14 residues long. CDR3 nucleotide sequence: TGTGCCAGTAGTATAGGACAGGGGAGGCACGAGCAGTACTTC. Protein product: CASSIGQGRHEQYF.

This sequence joins TRBV28 and TRBJ2-4; D possibly corresponds to TRBD1 (6 bases). The CDR3 has 16 residues. Germline V gene sequence: CDR1 MDHEN, CDR2 SYDVKM. V was shortened by 2 bases and J by 0 bases, with 11 bases between the two germline ends. CDR3 nucleotides: TGTGCCAGCAGTTTAAGGGACACCCGAGCCAAAAACATTCAGTACTTC. Translating it yields CASSLRDTRAKNIQYF.

The chain couples TRBV14 to TRBJ1-1, with 7 positions matching TRBD1. The CDR3 runs 16 residues. In germline, CDR1 is SGHDN, CDR2 FVKESK. Unmatched junction bases numbered 10, after V lost 4 bases and J lost 2 bases. CDR3 in amino acids: CASSLLTGRPNTEAFF. The CDR3 nucleotides are TGTGCCAGCAGCCTACTGACAGGGAGGCCAAACACTGAAGCTTTCTTT.

CDR3 DNA: TGTGCCAGCAGCCGACAGGGTCTTGGGACCCAGTACTTC. It specifies CASSRQGLGTQYF. The rearrangement joins TRBV7-2 to TRBJ2-5, with 7 bases lining up with TRBD1. J was trimmed by 7 bases and V by 5 bases; bases with no gene match: 7. Germline-derived CDR1 and CDR2 are SGHTA and FQGNSA. The CDR3 contains 13 residues.

The V gene is TRBV9, the J gene TRBJ1-2; 7 bases are shared with TRBD1. After removal of 3 bases from V and 4 bases from J, the junction contained 9 bases not matched to a gene. The CDR3 consists of 15 residues. Germline V gives CDR1 SGDLS, CDR2 YYNGEE. The CDR3 nucleotides are TGTGCCAGCAGCGCACAGACAGGGTTCGGCTATGGCTACACCTTC. This sequence encodes CASSAQTGFGYGYTF.

This CDR3 is CASTTASSYNEQFF. As DNA, the CDR3 is TGTGCCAGTACGACAGCTAGCTCCTACAATGAGCAGTTCTTC. J is TRBJ2-1 and V is TRBV19; possible D gene TRBD1, 5 bases. The CDR3 sequence is 14 residues long. Germline values: CDR1 LNHDA, CDR2 SQIVND (reference sequence). V was trimmed by 7 bases and J by 0 bases, leaving 10 bases between them.

The J gene is TRBJ1-5, the V gene TRBV2, with 7 positions matching TRBD1. The CDR3 length is 18 residues. Germline CDR1 is SNHLY and CDR2 is FYNNEI. The ends lost 6 bases at V and 1 base at J; junction bases unmatched: 15. The CDR3 here is CASRGVTGPLLSNQPQHF. The CDR3 DNA reads TGTGCCAGCAGGGGGGTGACAGGGCCCCTACTAAGCAATCAGCCCCAGCATTTT.

The V and J genes are TRBV5-1 and TRBJ1-5; D not certain. The germline V gene encodes CDR1 SGHRS and CDR2 YFSETQ. V was shortened by 1 base and J by 0 bases, with 2 bases between the two germline ends. The CDR3 covers 13 residues. CDR3: CASSLHSNQPQHF. The CDR3 coding sequence is TGCGCCAGCAGCTTGCATAGCAATCAGCCCCAGCATTTT.

The rearrangement uses TRBV10-3 and TRBJ2-1; D is unclear. The germline gives CDR1 ENHRY, CDR2 SYGVKD. V was cut by 3 bases and J by 5 bases, with 14 bases left in between. The CDR3 consists of 15 residues. CDR3 nucleotides: TGTGCCATCAGTGATCTTAGATCCGAACACAATGAGCAGTTCTTC. Protein: CAISDLRSEHNEQFF.

V usage is TRBV6-5 and J usage is TRBJ2-1, with 9 bases aligning to TRBD2. This CDR3 is built from 14 residues. In germline, CDR1 is MNHEY, CDR2 SVGAGI. J gave up 4 bases and V 7 bases, and 5 bases lay outside the gene matches. The CDR3 loop is CASTPSGVYNEQFF. CDR3 DNA: TGTGCCAGCACCCCTAGCGGGGTTTACAATGAGCAGTTCTTC.

This CDR3 is CASGGVFTDTQYF. CDR3 nucleotides: TGTGCCAGCGGAGGGGTATTCACAGATACGCAGTATTTT. This chain links TRBV28 with TRBJ2-3, with a tentative D call TRBD2 (6 bases). The length of the CDR3 is 13 residues. Germline V gene sequence: CDR1 MDHEN, CDR2 SYDVKM. Between the trimmed V and J ends, which lost 8 bases and 2 bases, there was a span of 11 bases.